A selection of T cell receptor beta chains follows, all from one sample in a study of T-cell reconstitution after alpha-beta-depleted transplantation in children. MiXCR, run by TCRdb on the PCR reads, gives a single entry per CDR3 protein. The table lists about 420,000 distinct CDR3 sequences, around 15% of them singletons. This specimen was PBMCs, mostly from graft donor cells, taken 360 days after TCRalphabeta/CD19-depleted stem cell transplant. All receptors come from a boy younger than two who had a stem cell transplant for Wiskott-Aldrich syndrome, so the T cells may come from the graft donor. The CDR3 runs from the conserved cysteine through the conserved F or W. The D gene is left open where the match is weak. Size is omitted from some rows. Given values are once, few, many or a class for expanded clones.

clone size | D gene | J gene | V gene | CDR3 protein | CDR3 DNA
few | TRBD1 | TRBJ2-4 | TRBV5-6 | CASSLTGVKNIQYF | TGTGCCAGCAGCCTAACAGGGGTCAAAAACATTCAGTACTTC
few | NA | TRBJ2-7 | TRBV6-1 | CASSPGDPFGRLYF | TGTGCCAGCAGCCCAGGGGATCCGTTCGGAAGGCTGTACTTC
many | NA | TRBJ2-3 | TRBV7-9 | CASSPIADTQYF | TGTGCCAGCAGCCCTATCGCTGATACGCAGTATTTT
NA | TRBD1 | TRBJ2-7 | TRBV29-1 | CSARTGDYEQYF | TGCAGCGCCCGGACAGGTGACTACGAGCAGTACTTC
NA | NA | TRBJ2-5 | TRBV19 | CASSIVAPGRSGETQYF | TGTGCCAGTAGTATAGTAGCCCCCGGCAGGAGCGGAGAGACCCAGTACTTC
few | NA | TRBJ2-7 | TRBV20-1 | CSARGLGRTYEQYF | TGCAGTGCTAGAGGTTTGGGCAGGACCTACGAGCAGTACTTC
NA | NA | TRBJ1-4 | TRBV4-1 | CASSPQALRQEKLFF | TGCGCCAGCAGCCCCCAAGCCCTTCGCCAAGAAAAACTGTTTTTT
NA | NA | TRBJ2-7 | TRBV5-1 | CASSLDPWEQYF | TGCGCCAGCAGCTTGGACCCGTGGGAGCAGTACTTC
NA | TRBD2 | TRBJ2-3 | TRBV12-3/TRBV12-4 | CASRLAGEGGTQYF | TGTGCCAGCAGATTAGCGGGAGAGGGCGGTACGCAGTATTTT
few | NA | TRBJ2-7 | TRBV2 | CASSSGRTYEQYF | TGTGCCAGCAGTTCTGGACGGACCTACGAGCAGTACTTC
NA | NA | TRBJ2-1 | TRBV7-9 | CASSLPLGGPVNEQFF | TGTGCCAGCAGCTTACCTTTGGGGGGGCCGGTCAATGAGCAGTTCTTC
NA | NA | TRBJ2-2 | TRBV10-3 | CAISESSLNTGELFF | TGTGCCATCAGTGAGTCGAGTTTAAACACCGGGGAGCTGTTTTTT
many | NA | TRBJ2-1 | TRBV7-2 | CASSLGDGISYNEQFF | TGTGCCAGCAGCTTAGGGGACGGAATATCCTACAATGAGCAGTTCTTC
few | TRBD2 | TRBJ2-1 | TRBV11-2 | CASSIRPGLAGGNEQFF | TGTGCCAGCAGCATTAGACCGGGACTAGCGGGAGGCAATGAGCAGTTCTTC
NA | TRBD1 | TRBJ1-1 | TRBV6-1 | CASSRDRVNTEAFF | TGTGCCAGCAGTCGAGACAGGGTGAACACTGAAGCTTTCTTT
NA | TRBD2 | TRBJ2-1 | TRBV7-9 | CASSLLRGLAAYNEQFF | TGTGCCAGCAGCCTCCTTAGGGGACTAGCGGCCTACAATGAGCAGTTCTTC
NA | NA | TRBJ2-5 | TRBV6-5 | CASSYQGQETQYF | TGTGCCAGCAGTTACCAGGGACAAGAGACCCAGTACTTC
NA | TRBD1 | TRBJ2-6 | TRBV19 | CASSISRTGASSGANVLTF | TGTGCCAGTAGTATCTCCCGGACAGGGGCTAGCTCTGGGGCCAACGTCCTGACTTTC
few | NA | TRBJ2-5 | TRBV10-3 | CAISDRPGRGETQYF | TGTGCCATCAGTGACCGCCCAGGGCGGGGAGAGACCCAGTACTTC
NA | NA | TRBJ1-2 | TRBV29-1 | CSVDKAGSPGYTF | TGCAGCGTTGATAAGGCAGGCAGTCCTGGCTACACCTTC
few | TRBD1 | TRBJ2-1 | TRBV2 | CASNGDSNEQFF | TGTGCCAGCAATGGGGACAGCAATGAGCAGTTCTTC
NA | NA | TRBJ2-3 | TRBV10-3 | CAISDRLSSSTDTQYF | TGTGCCATCAGTGATAGGCTCTCTTCCAGCACAGATACGCAGTATTTT
NA | NA | TRBJ2-2 | TRBV12-3/TRBV12-4 | CASNQVPNTGELFF | TGTGCCAGCAATCAAGTACCCAACACCGGGGAGCTGTTTTTT